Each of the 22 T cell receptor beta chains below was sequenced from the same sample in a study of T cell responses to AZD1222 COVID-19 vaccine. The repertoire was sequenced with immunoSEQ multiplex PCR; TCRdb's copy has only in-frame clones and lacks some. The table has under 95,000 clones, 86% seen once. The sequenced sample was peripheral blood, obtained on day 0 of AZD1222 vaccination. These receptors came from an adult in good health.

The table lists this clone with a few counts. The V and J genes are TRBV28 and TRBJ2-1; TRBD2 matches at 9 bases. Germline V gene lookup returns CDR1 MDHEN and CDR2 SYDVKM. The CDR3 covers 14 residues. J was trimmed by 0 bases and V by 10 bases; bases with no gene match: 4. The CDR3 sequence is CATLAGVSYNEQFF. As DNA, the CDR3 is TGTGCCACCTTAGCGGGAGTCTCCTACAATGAGCAGTTCTTC. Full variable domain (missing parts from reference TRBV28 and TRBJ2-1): DVKVTQSSRYLVKRTGEKVFLECVQDMDHENMFWYRQDPGLGLRLIYFSYDVKMKEKGDIPEGYSVSREKKERFSLILESASTNQTSMYLCATLAGVSYNEQFFGPGTRLTVL.

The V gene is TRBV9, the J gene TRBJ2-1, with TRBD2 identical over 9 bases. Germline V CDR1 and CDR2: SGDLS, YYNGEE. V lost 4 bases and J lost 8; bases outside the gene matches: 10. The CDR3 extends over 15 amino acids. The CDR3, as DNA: TGTGCCAGCAGCTCCCTTGGCGGGAGGGCCGATGAGCAGTTCTTC. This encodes CASSSLGGRADEQFF.

The CDR3 DNA sequence: TGTGCCAGCAGCTTAGTAGGGACCGACACTGAAGCTTTCTTT. It is translated as CASSLVGTDTEAFF. The V call is TRBV7-2, the J call TRBJ1-1; weak D call: TRBD1 (5 bases). CDR1 and CDR2 (germline): SGHTA, FQGNSA. The CDR3 runs 14 residues. Deletions cut 1 base from V and 3 bases from J, with 9 bases between.

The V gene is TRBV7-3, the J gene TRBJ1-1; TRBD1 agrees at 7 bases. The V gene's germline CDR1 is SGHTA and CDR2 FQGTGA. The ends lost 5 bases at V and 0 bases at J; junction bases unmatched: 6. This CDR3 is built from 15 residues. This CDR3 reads CASSTTGQVNTEAFF. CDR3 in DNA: TGTGCCAGCAGCACGACCGGACAGGTGAACACTGAAGCTTTCTTT. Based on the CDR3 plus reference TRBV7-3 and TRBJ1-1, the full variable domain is GAGVSQTPSNKVTEKGKYVELRCDPISGHTALYWYRQSLGQGPEFLIYFQGTGAADDSGLPNDRFFAVRPEGSVSTLKIQRTERGDSAVYLCASSTTGQVNTEAFFGQGTRLTVV.

CDR3 nucleotides: TGTGCCGTGGGACTCTCCTACGAGCAGTACTTC. Protein sequence: CAVGLSYEQYF. The gene calls are TRBV30 and TRBJ2-7, with D possibly being TRBD2 (6 bases). V was shortened by 8 bases and J by 0 bases, with 8 bases between the two germline ends. From germline, CDR1 is GTSNPN and CDR2 SVGIG (reference sequence). The CDR3 totals 11 residues.

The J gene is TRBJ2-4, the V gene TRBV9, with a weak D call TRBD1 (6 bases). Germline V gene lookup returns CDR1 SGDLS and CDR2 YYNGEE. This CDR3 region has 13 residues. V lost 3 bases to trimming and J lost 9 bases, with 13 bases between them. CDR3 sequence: CASSDQGFGIQYF. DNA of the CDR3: TGTGCCAGCAGCGACCAGGGGTTCGGCATTCAGTACTTC.

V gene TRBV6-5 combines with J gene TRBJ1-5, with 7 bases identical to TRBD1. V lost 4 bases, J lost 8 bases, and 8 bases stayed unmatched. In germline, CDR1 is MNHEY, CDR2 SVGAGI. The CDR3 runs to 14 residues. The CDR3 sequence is CASSFDRDGKPQHF. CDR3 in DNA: TGTGCCAGCAGTTTCGACAGGGACGGGAAGCCCCAGCATTTT.

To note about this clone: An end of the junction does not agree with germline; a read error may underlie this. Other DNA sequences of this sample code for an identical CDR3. The CDR3 DNA is TGTGCCAGCAGCTTGGGTGGGGGGACCTATGGCTACACCTTT. Its protein product is CASSLGGGTYGYTF. The chain employs TRBV5-4 and TRBJ1-2; D might be TRBD1 (5 bases). CDR3 size: 14 residues. CDR1 is SGHNT and CDR2 is YYREEE in the germline V gene (reference sequence).

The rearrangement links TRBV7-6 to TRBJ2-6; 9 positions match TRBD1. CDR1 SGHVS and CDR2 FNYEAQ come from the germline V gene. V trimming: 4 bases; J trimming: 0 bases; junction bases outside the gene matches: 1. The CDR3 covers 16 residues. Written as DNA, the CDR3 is TGTGCCAGCAGCTGGGACAGGGCCTCTGGGGCCAACGTCCTGACTTTC. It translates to CASSWDRASGANVLTF.

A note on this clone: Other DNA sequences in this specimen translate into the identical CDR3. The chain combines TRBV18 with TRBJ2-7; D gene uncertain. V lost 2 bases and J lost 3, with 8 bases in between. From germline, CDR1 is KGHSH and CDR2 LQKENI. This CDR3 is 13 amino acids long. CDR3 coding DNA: TGTGCCAGCTCACCATCCGGCGGCTACGAGCAGTACTTC. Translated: CASSPSGGYEQYF.

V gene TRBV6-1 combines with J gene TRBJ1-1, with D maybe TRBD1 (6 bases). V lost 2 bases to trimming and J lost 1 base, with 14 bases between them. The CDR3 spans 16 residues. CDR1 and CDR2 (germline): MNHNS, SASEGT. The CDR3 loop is CASSEPGRGRNTEAFF. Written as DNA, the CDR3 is TGTGCCAGCAGTGAACCAGGCAGGGGTCGGAACACTGAAGCTTTCTTT.

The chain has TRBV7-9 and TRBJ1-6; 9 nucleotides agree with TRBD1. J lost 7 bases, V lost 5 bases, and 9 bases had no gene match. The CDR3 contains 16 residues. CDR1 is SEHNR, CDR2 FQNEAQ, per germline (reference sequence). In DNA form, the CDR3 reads TGTGCCAGCAGCCCGCCACAGGGGGCTGGGAATTCACCCCTCCACTTT. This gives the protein CASSPPQGAGNSPLHF.

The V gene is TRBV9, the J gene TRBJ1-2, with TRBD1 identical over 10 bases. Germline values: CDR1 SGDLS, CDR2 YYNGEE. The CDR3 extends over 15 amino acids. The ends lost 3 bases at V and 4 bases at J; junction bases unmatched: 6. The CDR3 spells CASSEGTGVGYGYTF. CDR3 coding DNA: TGTGCCAGCAGCGAGGGGACAGGGGTAGGCTATGGCTACACCTTC.

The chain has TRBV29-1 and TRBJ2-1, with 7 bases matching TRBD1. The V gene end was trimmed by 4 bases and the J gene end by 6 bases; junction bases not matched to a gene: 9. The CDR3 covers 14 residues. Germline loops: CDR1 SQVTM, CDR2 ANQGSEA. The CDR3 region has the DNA TGCAGCGTTGCATACAGGGGCGGTCGCAATGAGCAGTTCTTC. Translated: CSVAYRGGRNEQFF.

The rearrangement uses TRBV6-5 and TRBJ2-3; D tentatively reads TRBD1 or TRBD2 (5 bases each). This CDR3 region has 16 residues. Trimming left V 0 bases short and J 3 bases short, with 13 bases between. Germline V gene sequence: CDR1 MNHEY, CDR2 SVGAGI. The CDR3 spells CASSYSGERGTDTQYF. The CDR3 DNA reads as TGTGCCAGCAGTTACTCGGGGGAGAGGGGAACAGATACGCAGTATTTT.

CDR3 loop: CASSLGGAADEQYF. DNA of the CDR3: TGTGCCAGCAGCCTCGGGGGGGCAGCTGACGAGCAGTACTTC. The V call is TRBV16, the J call TRBJ2-7; 8 bases map to TRBD2. The CDR3 totals 14 residues. Germline CDR1 and CDR2: KGHSY and FQNENV. The junction had 7 bases not matched to a gene; V was cut back by 4 bases and J by 5 bases.

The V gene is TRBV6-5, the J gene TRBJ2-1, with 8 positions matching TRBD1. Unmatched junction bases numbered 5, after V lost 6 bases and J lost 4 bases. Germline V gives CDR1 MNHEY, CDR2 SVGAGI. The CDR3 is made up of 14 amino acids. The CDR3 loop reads CASRGDRGYNEQFF. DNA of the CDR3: TGTGCCAGCAGGGGAGACAGGGGTTACAATGAGCAGTTCTTC.

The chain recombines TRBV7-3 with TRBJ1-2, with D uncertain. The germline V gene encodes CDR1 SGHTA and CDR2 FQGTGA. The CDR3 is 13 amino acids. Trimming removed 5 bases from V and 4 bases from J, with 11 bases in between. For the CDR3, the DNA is TGTGCCAGCAGCCCCGACAAAGGCTATGGCTACACCTTC. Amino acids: CASSPDKGYGYTF. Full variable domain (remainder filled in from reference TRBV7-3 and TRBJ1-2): GAGVSQTPSNKVTEKGKYVELRCDPISGHTALYWYRQSLGQGPEFLIYFQGTGAADDSGLPNDRFFAVRPEGSVSTLKIQRTERGDSAVYLCASSPDKGYGYTFGSGTRLTVV.

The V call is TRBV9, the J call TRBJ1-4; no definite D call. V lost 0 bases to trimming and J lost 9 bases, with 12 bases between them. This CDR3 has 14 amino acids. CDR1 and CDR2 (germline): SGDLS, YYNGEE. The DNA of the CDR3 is TGTGCCAGCAGCGTAGCCGGGGTCGAAAAAAAACTGTTTTTT. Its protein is CASSVAGVEKKLFF. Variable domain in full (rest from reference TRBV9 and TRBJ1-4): DSGVTQTPKHLITATGQRVTLRCSPRSGDLSVYWYQQSLDQGLQFLIQYYNGEERAKGNILERFSAQQFPDLHSELNLSSLELGDSALYFCASSVAGVEKKLFFGSGTQLSVL.

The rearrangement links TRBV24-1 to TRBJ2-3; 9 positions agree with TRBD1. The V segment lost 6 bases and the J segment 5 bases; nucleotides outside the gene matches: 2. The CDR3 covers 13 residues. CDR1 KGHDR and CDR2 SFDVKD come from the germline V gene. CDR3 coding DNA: TGTGCCACCAGTCCGGGACAGGGAGATACGCAGTATTTT. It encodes CATSPGQGDTQYF.

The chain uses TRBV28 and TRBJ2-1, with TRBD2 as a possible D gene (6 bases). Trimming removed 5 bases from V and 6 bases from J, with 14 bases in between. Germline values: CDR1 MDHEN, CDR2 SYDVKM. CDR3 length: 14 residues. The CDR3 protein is CASSVPGLINEQFF. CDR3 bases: TGTGCCAGCAGTGTTCCGGGACTCATCAATGAGCAGTTCTTC.

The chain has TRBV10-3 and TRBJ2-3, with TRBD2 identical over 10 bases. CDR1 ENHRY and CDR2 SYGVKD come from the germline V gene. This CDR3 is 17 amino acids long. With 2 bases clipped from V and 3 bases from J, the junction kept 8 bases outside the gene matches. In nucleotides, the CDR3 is TGTGCCATCAGTGAGGTTTCAGCGGGAGGGGGGACAGATACGCAGTATTTT. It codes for CAISEVSAGGGTDTQYF.